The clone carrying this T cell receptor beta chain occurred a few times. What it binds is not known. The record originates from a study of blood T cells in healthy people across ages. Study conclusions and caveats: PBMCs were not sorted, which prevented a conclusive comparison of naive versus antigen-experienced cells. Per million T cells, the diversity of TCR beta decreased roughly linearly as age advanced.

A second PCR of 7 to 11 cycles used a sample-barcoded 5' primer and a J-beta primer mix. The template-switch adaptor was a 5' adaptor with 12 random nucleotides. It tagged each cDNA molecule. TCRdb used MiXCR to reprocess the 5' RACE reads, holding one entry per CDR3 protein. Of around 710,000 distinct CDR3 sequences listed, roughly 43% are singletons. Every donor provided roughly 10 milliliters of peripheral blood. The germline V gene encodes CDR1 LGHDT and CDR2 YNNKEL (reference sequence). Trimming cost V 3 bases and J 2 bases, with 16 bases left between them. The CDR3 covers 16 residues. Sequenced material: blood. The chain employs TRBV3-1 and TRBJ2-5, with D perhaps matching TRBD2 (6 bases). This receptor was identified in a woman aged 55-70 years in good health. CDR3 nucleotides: TGTGCCAGCAGCCACCCCCCTGGGAGGCGTCAAGAGACCCAGTACTTC. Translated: CASSHPPGRRQETQYF.